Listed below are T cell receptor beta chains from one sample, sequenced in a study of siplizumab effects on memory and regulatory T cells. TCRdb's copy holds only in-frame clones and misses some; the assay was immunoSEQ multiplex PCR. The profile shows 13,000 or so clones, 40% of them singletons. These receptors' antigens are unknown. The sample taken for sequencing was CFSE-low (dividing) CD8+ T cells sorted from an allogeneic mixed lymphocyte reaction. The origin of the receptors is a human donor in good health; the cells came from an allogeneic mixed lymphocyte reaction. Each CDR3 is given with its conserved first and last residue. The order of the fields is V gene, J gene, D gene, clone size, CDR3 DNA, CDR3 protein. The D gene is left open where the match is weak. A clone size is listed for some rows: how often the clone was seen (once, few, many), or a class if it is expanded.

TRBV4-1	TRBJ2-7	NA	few	TGCGCCAGCAGCCAAGTGTCCAACTACGAGCAGTACTTC	CASSQVSNYEQYF
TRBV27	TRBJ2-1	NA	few	TGTGCCAGCAGTTTCCTCGGACCTAACAATGAGCAGTTCTTC	CASSFLGPNNEQFF
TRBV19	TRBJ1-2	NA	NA	TGTGCCAGTAGTATGGACGCCGGGACAAGGTATGGCTACACCTTC	CASSMDAGTRYGYTF
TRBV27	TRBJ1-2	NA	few	TGTGCCAGCAGTCCGACAGAAAACTATGGCTACACCTTC	CASSPTENYGYTF
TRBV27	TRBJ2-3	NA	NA	TGTGCCAGCAGTTTCTTGAGCACAGATACGCAGTATTTT	CASSFLSTDTQYF
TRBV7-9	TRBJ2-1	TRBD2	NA	TGTGCCAGCAGGGTAGCGGGAGGGTATTTTGCTGAGCAGTTCTTC	CASRVAGGYFAEQFF
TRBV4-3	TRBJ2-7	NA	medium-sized	TGCGCCAGCAGCCAAGGTGTTTCCTACGAGCAGTACTTC	CASSQGVSYEQYF
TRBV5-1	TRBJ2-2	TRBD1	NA	TGCGCCAGCAGCCCTAAGACAGGGGAAACCGGGGAGCTGTTTTTT	CASSPKTGETGELFF
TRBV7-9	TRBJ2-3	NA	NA	TGTGCCAGCAGCTTTTGGGTAAGCGGGAGCACAGATACGCAGTATTTT	CASSFWVSGSTDTQYF
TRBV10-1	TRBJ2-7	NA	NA	TGCGCCTCCGGTGAGGGTCCCTACGAGCAGTACTTC	CASGEGPYEQYF
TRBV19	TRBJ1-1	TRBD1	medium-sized	TGTGCCAGTAGTATGGATTCCAGGGGGCTTTTGAACACTGAAGCTTTCTTT	CASSMDSRGLLNTEAFF
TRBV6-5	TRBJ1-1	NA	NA	TGTGCCAGCAGCTCAGGGGCTTCCACTGAAGCTTTCTTT	CASSSGASTEAFF
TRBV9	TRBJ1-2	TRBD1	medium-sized	TGTGCCAGCAGGCCATATTACGGGATGTCAGGGGGCGGCTACACCTTC	CASRPYYGMSGGGYTF
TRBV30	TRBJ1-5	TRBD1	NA	TGTGCCTGGAGTTATCTCACAGGGGGCTACAGCAATCAGCCCCAGCATTTT	CAWSYLTGGYSNQPQHF
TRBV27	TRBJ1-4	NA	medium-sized	TGTGCCAGCAGTTTATCCCGGGGGGGAACTAATGAAAAACTGTTTTTT	CASSLSRGGTNEKLFF
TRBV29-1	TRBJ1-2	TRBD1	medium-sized	TGCAGCGCCCAGGACAGGAGATTCTATGGCTACACCTTC	CSAQDRRFYGYTF
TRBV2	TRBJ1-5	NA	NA	TGTGCCAGCACCCCTGCGGCAGTAGCTAGCAATCAGCCCCAGCATTTT	CASTPAAVASNQPQHF
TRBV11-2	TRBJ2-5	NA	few	TGTGCCAGCAGCTTAACCGCTAGTGCAGAGACCCAGTACTTC	CASSLTASAETQYF
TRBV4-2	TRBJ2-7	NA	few	TGTGCCAGCAGCCAAGGGGACCGTACCTCCTACGAGCAGTACTTC	CASSQGDRTSYEQYF
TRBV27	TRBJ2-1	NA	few	TGTGCCAGCTCAGTTTACGTCGGGACGGGGGAGCAGTTCTTC	CASSVYVGTGEQFF
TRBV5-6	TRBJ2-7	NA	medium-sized	TGTGCCAGCAGCGAGGGAAGTTCCTACGAGCAGTACTTC	CASSEGSSYEQYF
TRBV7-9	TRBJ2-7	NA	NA	TGTGCCAGCAGTTCCCCGGGCGGACCCTACGAGCAGTACTTC	CASSSPGGPYEQYF
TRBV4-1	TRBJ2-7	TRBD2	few	TGCGCCAGCAGCCACCATAGCGGGGGGTCCTACGAGCAGTACTTC	CASSHHSGGSYEQYF
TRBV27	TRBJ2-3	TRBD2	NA	TGTGCCAGCAGTACCGGGACTAGCGGGACTGATACGCAGTATTTT	CASSTGTSGTDTQYF
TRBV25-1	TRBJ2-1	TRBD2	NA	TGTGCCAGCAGCTGGACTAGAAACAATGAGCAGTTCTTC	CASSWTRNNEQFF
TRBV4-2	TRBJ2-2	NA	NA	TGTGCCAGCAGGGACGGGGTTGGCACCAGGGAGCTGTTTTTT	CASRDGVGTRELFF
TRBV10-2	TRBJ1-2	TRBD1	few	TGCGCCAGCAGTGAGGGGGGGACAGGGAGGAACTATGGCTACACCTTC	CASSEGGTGRNYGYTF
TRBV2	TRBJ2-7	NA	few	TGTGCCAGCAGTGATGTGGGGTTAGCCTACGAGCAGTACTTC	CASSDVGLAYEQYF
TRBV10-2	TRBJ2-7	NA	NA	TGCGCCAGCAGCGACCCCCCCTCCTACGAGCAGTACTTC	CASSDPPSYEQYF
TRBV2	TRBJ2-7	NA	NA	TGTGCCAGCAGTGAATACAGGACAGCAGAGTACGAGCAGTACTTC	CASSEYRTAEYEQYF
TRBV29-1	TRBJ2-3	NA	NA	TGCAGCGTTGAAGACACAGATACGCAGTATTTT	CSVEDTDTQYF
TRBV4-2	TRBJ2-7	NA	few	TGTGCCAGCAGCCAAGAACCCGGGAGAGGGTCCTACGAGCAGTACTTC	CASSQEPGRGSYEQYF
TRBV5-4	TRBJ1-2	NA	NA	TGTGCCAGCAGCTTGGAATCGGGGGGCTTGGCGATAAGTGACACCTTC	CASSLESGGLAISDTF
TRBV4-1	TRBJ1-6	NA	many	TGCGCCAGCAGCCAAGATTTGAGCTCCTATAATTCACCCCTCCACTTT	CASSQDLSSYNSPLHF
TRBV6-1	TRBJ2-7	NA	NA	TGTGCCAGCAGGCAGGATTTCTTTAACTACGAGCAGTACTTC	CASRQDFFNYEQYF
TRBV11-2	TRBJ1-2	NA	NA	TGTGCCAGCAGCTTAGATCCCAACTATGGCTACACCTTC	CASSLDPNYGYTF
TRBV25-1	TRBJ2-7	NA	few	TGTGCCAGCAGTGACAAGGGGAGCTCCTACGAGCAGTACTTC	CASSDKGSSYEQYF
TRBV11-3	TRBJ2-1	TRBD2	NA	TGTGCCAGCAGCTTGGGGACGACTAGCGGCTCCTACAATGAGCAGTTCTTC	CASSLGTTSGSYNEQFF
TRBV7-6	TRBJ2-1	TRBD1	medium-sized	TGTGCCAGCAGCTTAGATACCCCCACGGGACAGAAAAATGAGCAGTTCTTC	CASSLDTPTGQKNEQFF
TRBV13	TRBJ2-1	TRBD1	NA	TGTGCCAGCAGCGCCCGGGACAGGGGGCTTTCCGATGAGCAGTTCTTC	CASSARDRGLSDEQFF
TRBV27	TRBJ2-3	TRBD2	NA	TGTGCCAGCAGCTTACTTCTAGCGGGATTTGGTACAGATACGCAGTATTTT	CASSLLLAGFGTDTQYF